This note documents a single T cell receptor beta chain sequence. The entry originates in a study of blood T cell repertoires in COVID-19. From germline, CDR1 is MNHEY and CDR2 SVGAGI. The CDR3 has 14 residues. The trim removed 9 bases at V and 1 base at J, leaving 8 bases unmatched. The repertoire was sequenced with immunoSEQ multiplex PCR; TCRdb's copy has only in-frame clones and lacks some. The sample shows about 250,000 clones, roughly 88% of them seen only once. The sample taken for sequencing was PBMCs or T cells enriched from blood (not recorded which). This sequence originates from a woman aged 40 to 50 who had been exposed to COVID-19. The chain joins TRBV6-5 to TRBJ1-1; 7 bases fit TRBD1. CDR3 DNA: TGTGCCAGTTCGCGGGGACAGCCGAACACTGAAGCTTTCTTT. This gives the protein CASSRGQPNTEAFF.